This section outlines one T cell receptor beta chain sequence together with its context. In the original analysis: Estimates of nucleated cell counts were drawn from the amplification of reference gene primers. Assay: immunoSEQ multiplex PCR; the TCRdb copy retains only in-frame clones and omits some. V, J and clone size derive from that table, while D and trimming were established from the DNA sequence. This sample has around 100,000 clones; about nine tenths occur once, and the top ten carry roughly 5%. With 3 bases clipped from V and 5 bases from J, the junction kept 5 bases outside the gene matches. The CDR3 spans 15 residues. Germline values: CDR1 SGHNT, CDR2 YYREEE (reference sequence). This record comes from a study of blood T cell repertoires in COVID-19. Overall study: Samples taken during acute and convalescent COVID-19 were collected in the United States, Italy and Spain. T cells, B-cell-depleted T cells, or PBMCs supplied cDNA or gDNA.

The rearrangement joins TRBV5-4 to TRBJ2-2, with TRBD1 matching over 9 bases. The sequence was collected from a man in his fifties or sixties with acute or convalescent COVID-19. Sequenced: peripheral blood. CDR3 loop: CASSSRDRETGELFF. CDR3 coding DNA: TGTGCCAGCAGCTCCCGGGACAGGGAGACCGGGGAGCTGTTTTTT.